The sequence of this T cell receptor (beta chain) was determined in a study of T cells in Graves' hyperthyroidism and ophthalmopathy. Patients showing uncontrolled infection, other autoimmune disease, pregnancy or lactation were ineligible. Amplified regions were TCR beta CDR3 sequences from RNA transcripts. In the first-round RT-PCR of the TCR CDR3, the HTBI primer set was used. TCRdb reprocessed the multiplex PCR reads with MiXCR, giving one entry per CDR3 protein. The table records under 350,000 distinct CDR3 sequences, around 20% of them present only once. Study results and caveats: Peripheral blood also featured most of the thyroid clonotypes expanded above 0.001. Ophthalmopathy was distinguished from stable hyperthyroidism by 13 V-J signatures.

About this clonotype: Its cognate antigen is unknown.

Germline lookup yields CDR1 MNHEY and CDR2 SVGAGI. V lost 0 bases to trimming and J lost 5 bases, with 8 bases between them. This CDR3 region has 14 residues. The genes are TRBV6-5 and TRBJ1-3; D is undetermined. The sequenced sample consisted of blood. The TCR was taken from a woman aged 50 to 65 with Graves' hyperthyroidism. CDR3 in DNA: TGTGCCAGCAGTTACTCGACTTCCAGAAACACCATATATTTT. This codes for CASSYSTSRNTIYF.